One and the same sample provided the 13 T cell receptor beta chains below, sequenced in a study of T cell responses to AZD1222 COVID-19 vaccine. Using immunoSEQ multiplex PCR, the repertoire was profiled, and TCRdb retains in-frame clones only, with some absent. The sample consists of some 87,000 clones, around nine tenths of them appearing once. The sample here was peripheral blood, taken on day 0 of MenACWY control vaccination. Receptors were obtained from an adult in good health.

The rearrangement links TRBV27 to TRBJ2-2, with TRBD2 matching over 14 bases. Germline V gives CDR1 MNHEY, CDR2 SMNVEV (reference sequence). The CDR3 is made up of 19 amino acids. J was trimmed by 7 bases and V by 1 base; bases with no gene match: 11. The CDR3 DNA is TGTGCCAGCAGTTTATTAGGACTAGCGGGAGGAACTAGGGACGGGGAGCTGTTTTTT. Translated: CASSLLGLAGGTRDGELFF.

J is TRBJ2-7 and V is TRBV6-2 or TRBV6-3; 8 bases agree with TRBD1. Looked up from germline, CDR1 is MNHEY and CDR2 is SVGEGT. V was clipped by 5 bases and J by 4 bases; unmatched bases: 10. The CDR3 loop spans 15 amino acids. CDR3 coding DNA: TGTGCCAGCAGTCCCCAGCGACAGGGGAAATACGAGCAGTACTTC. Translating it yields CASSPQRQGKYEQYF.

The J gene is TRBJ2-2, the V gene TRBV15; TRBD1 or TRBD2 may be the D gene (5 bases each). Germline V gene lookup returns CDR1 LNHNV and CDR2 YYDKDF (reference sequence). Trimming removed 3 bases from V and 4 bases from J, with 12 bases in between. The CDR3 extends over 15 amino acids. The CDR3 loop is CATSSGALATGELFF. The CDR3 region has the DNA TGTGCCACCAGCAGCGGGGCCCTTGCCACCGGGGAGCTGTTTTTT.

This chain links TRBV3-1 (or the pseudogene TRBV3-2) with TRBJ1-2; no clear D. With 4 bases removed from V and 1 base from J, the gap between germline ends came to 10 bases. The germline gives CDR1 LGHDT, CDR2 YNNKEL (reference sequence). The CDR3 totals 14 residues. The CDR3 DNA follows: TGTGCCAGCAGCCGTCCAGAGAGTAACTATGGCTACACCTTC. Amino acid sequence: CASSRPESNYGYTF.

The V and J genes are TRBV7-6 and TRBJ2-1; 10 bases fit TRBD2. The CDR3 covers 17 residues. The trim removed 2 bases at V and 7 bases at J, leaving 11 bases unmatched. CDR1 and CDR2 from the germline V gene are SGHVS and FNYEAQ. This chain's CDR3 is CASSLFPPSGSENEQFF. CDR3 sequence (DNA): TGTGCCAGCAGCTTATTCCCCCCTAGCGGGAGTGAAAATGAGCAGTTCTTC.

The CDR3 DNA sequence: TGTGCCAGCGCCGGGGGGCCTAGCAATCAGCCCCAGCATTTT. Its protein is CASAGGPSNQPQHF. The chain employs TRBV6-5 and TRBJ1-5, with D possibly TRBD1 on 6 matching bases. V gave up 8 bases and J gave up 0 bases, with 11 bases separating them. The germline V gene has CDR1 MNHEY and CDR2 SVGAGI. The CDR3 runs to 14 residues.

This clone was counted between two and nine times. This rearrangement joins TRBV24-1 to TRBJ2-5; maybe TRBD1 (6 bases). The length of the CDR3 is 14 residues. Germline V CDR1 and CDR2: KGHDR, SFDVKD. The ends were cut back, 9 bases at V and 5 bases at J, with 18 bases in the middle. The CDR3 DNA is TGTGCCACCGGGGCCGGGGCAGGGGCCGAGACCCAGTACTTC. It translates to CATGAGAGAETQYF.

The chain has TRBV4-2 and TRBJ2-1, with 10 bases lining up with TRBD2. CDR1 and CDR2 (germline): LGHNA, YNFKEQ. The CDR3 extends over 15 amino acids. J gave up 8 bases and V 1 base, and 5 bases lay outside the gene matches. As DNA, the CDR3 is TGTGCCAGCAGCCAAGGAACTAGCGGGATCTATGAGCAGTTCTTC. This sequence encodes CASSQGTSGIYEQFF.

The chain combines TRBV5-1 with TRBJ2-3, with TRBD2 matching 10 bases. The V gene end was trimmed by 1 base and the J gene end by 3 bases; junction bases not matched to a gene: 2. CDR1 and CDR2 (germline): SGHRS, YFSETQ. This CDR3 spans 15 amino acids. CDR3 sequence reads: CASSLTSGVTDTQYF. The CDR3 coding sequence is TGCGCCAGCAGCTTGACTAGCGGGGTAACAGATACGCAGTATTTT.

The V gene is TRBV7-9, the J gene TRBJ1-1, with D possibly matching TRBD1 (5 bases). The CDR3 sequence is 15 residues long. The germline V and J ends were trimmed by 4 bases and 0 bases, with 12 bases remaining between them. Germline CDR1 reads SEHNR; CDR2 reads FQNEAQ (reference sequence). The chain's CDR3 is CASSSRGGMNTEAFF. CDR3 nucleotide sequence: TGTGCCAGCAGCTCGCGGGGGGGAATGAACACTGAAGCTTTCTTT.

The chain combines TRBV2 with TRBJ2-2; perhaps TRBD2 as D (5 bases). The V gene lost 4 bases and the J gene lost 6 bases, with 15 bases spanning the gap. This CDR3 is built from 15 residues. Germline-derived CDR1 and CDR2 are SNHLY and FYNNEI. The DNA of the CDR3 is TGTGCCAGCAGTGTCTCGTCCCTGCGGGCCGGGGAGCTGTTTTTT. Translation: CASSVSSLRAGELFF. The entire variable domain, with the rest obtained from reference TRBV2 and TRBJ2-2, is as follows: EPEVTQTPSHQVTQMGQEVILRCVPISNHLYFYWYRQILGQKVEFLVSFYNNEISEKSEIFDDQFSVERPDGSNFTLKIRSTKLEDSAMYFCASSVSSLRAGELFFGEGSRLTVL.

J is TRBJ2-7 and V is TRBV7-9; TRBD1 might be the D (5 bases). This CDR3 spans 13 amino acids. Germline values: CDR1 SEHNR, CDR2 FQNEAQ (reference sequence). V was clipped by 2 bases and J by 2 bases, with 7 bases between them. CDR3 in DNA: TGTGCCAGCAGCTTAATGGACACCTACGAGCAGTACTTC. Translated, it gives CASSLMDTYEQYF.

This chain uses TRBV28 with TRBJ2-2; no firm D call. The CDR3 extends over 13 amino acids. V was cut by 7 bases and J by 4 bases, with 10 bases left in between. CDR1 and CDR2 from the germline V gene are MDHEN and SYDVKM. Here the CDR3 DNA reads TGTGCCAGCACAGTTTACGGCACCGGGGAGCTGTTTTTT. It encodes CASTVYGTGELFF.